This T cell receptor beta chain was found in a study of pediatric ulcerative colitis (dated by TCRdb to about 2019). For the wider study: Six or seven ulcerative colitis patients had pancolitis and two had left-sided colitis, with histology consistent with ulcerative colitis in all. By Pediatric Ulcerative Colitis Activity Index, mild disease was classified in a couple of patients, moderate disease in four and acute severe colitis in three. From 8 to 10 newly diagnosed, treatment-naive pediatric ulcerative colitis patients and four non-IBD control children, paired blood and rectal samples were collected. Broader findings and caveats from the paper: Clonal overlap between a subject's own blood and rectum was significantly greater in ulcerative colitis patients than in controls, which suggests more T cell trafficking to inflamed tissue. For technical reasons, substantially fewer templates were yielded by the blood samples of two patients, and these blood samples were excluded from blood-rectal overlap analysis. Features of the rectal repertoire distinguished controls, mild-moderate colitis patients and acute severe colitis patients, and in acute severe colitis rectal diversity was lower because of clonal expansions. Because repertoires came from total lymphocyte DNA, patterns in rare subsets such as regulatory T cells may not be reflected. Only a few individuals were included in the healthy control group, which was small. A couple of rectal CDR3 clonotypes were found in every ulcerative colitis patient but in no control.

Concerning this clone: No antigen is known for it. No quality values exist for individual bases; no much larger clone is one base distant.

Before the diagnostic colonoscopy, none of the ulcerative colitis patients had been given any immunosuppressive medication. A blood sample was drawn at the time of the colonoscopy. The Wizard kit (Promega) was used to extract genomic DNA from the blood and intestinal samples. The germline V gene encodes CDR1 LGHNA and CDR2 YNFKEQ. At the junction V is shortened by 2 bases and J by 5 bases, with 18 bases in between. Counted from cysteine to phenylalanine, this CDR3 has 16 amino acids. The DNA shown is the 48-base CDR3, in frame from base 1. Through the immunoSEQ TRB Survey service, multiplex V and J primers were used to amplify rearranged CDR3 beta regions from genomic DNA. To keep sequencing depth equal across samples, survey-level depth of up to 500,000 reads per sample was applied. Libraries were purified, pooled and sequenced on Illumina technology. In the source study's methods: Productive clonality, sample overlap, pairwise scatters, CDR3 beta length, V/D/J gene usage and productiveness were assessed with immunoSEQ online tools. Calculated diversity was defined as the number of unique rearrangements divided by total templates times 100, and Shannon and Simpson indices were additionally computed. Z-score normalized data were analyzed by principal component analysis with the R prcomp function and the ggbiplot package. Blood-rectal clonal overlap within each subject was quantified with Morisita's index. Entries here come from immuneACCESS through TCRdb and include only in-frame sequences with V and J called. Some clones fail to appear in such tables; in the studies checked, an unresolved V gene covers under half of the shortfall, and the cause of the remainder is unknown. The DNA gave D and trimming, while V, J and clone size come from that table. This sample holds 32,000 or so clones; roughly four fifths were observed only once. The ten top clones hold 3.5% to 5% of the sample.

The receptor was derived from a boy aged 10-17 years with severe ulcerative colitis. Here the chain combines TRBV4-2 and TRBJ2-5, with no confidently assigned D gene. The sequencing input was blood. The CDR3 protein sequence reads: CASSQMFNPNFETQYF. The DNA sequence is as follows: TGTGCCAGCAGCCAAATGTTCAATCCGAACTTTGAGACCCAGTACTTC.